These 16 T cell receptor beta chains came from one sample sequenced in a study of T-cell reconstitution after alpha-beta-depleted transplantation in children. Unique molecular identifiers were incorporated during preparation of the TCRbeta library. A single record per CDR3 protein comes from TCRdb applying MiXCR to the PCR reads. The sample has around 500,000 distinct CDR3 sequences, roughly 23% seen once; the top ten hold 14%. Sequences were derived from PBMCs, mostly from graft donor cells, sampled 360 days after TCRalphabeta/CD19-depleted stem cell transplant. All receptors come from a boy under three years old who had a stem cell transplant for acute myeloid leukemia, so the T cells may come from the graft donor.

The chain joins TRBV7-3 to TRBJ2-2; D not resolved. Germline CDR1 and CDR2: SGHTA and FQGTGA. The CDR3 has 14 amino acids. Trimming shortened V by 2 bases and J by 5 bases, and 9 bases separated the two germline ends. CDR3 protein: CASSLGAVTGELFF. The DNA of the CDR3 is TGTGCCAGCAGCTTAGGTGCAGTAACCGGGGAGCTGTTTTTT.

This chain uses TRBV10-3 with TRBJ1-1; 7 bases fit TRBD1. The germline V gene encodes CDR1 ENHRY and CDR2 SYGVKD. V lost 3 bases, J lost 4 bases, and 5 bases stayed unmatched. The CDR3 covers 14 residues. DNA of the CDR3: TGTGCCATCAGTGAAAGGGACAGCGGCACTGAAGCTTTCTTT. Its translation is CAISERDSGTEAFF.

The J gene is TRBJ1-2, the V gene TRBV12-3 or TRBV12-4, with a tentative D call TRBD1 (6 bases). CDR3 length: 14 residues. Trimming took off 5 bases at V and 8 bases at J, with 18 bases between the two ends. For the CDR3, the DNA is TGTGCCAGCAGTGCTGACAGGTCCTCGGGAGGCTACACCTTC. Amino acid sequence: CASSADRSSGGYTF.

This clonotype occurred a few times. The genes are TRBV27 and TRBJ2-7, with D tentatively TRBD2 (6 bases). The CDR3 totals 16 residues. V was shortened by 5 bases and J by 4 bases, with 21 bases between the two germline ends. Germline CDR1 is MNHEY and CDR2 is SMNVEV (reference sequence). CDR3 loop: CASSPARREGQYEQYV. The DNA of the CDR3 is TGTGCCAGCAGTCCCGCCCGGAGGGAAGGACAATACGAGCAGTACGTC.

The sample holds many counts of this clonotype. This chain uses TRBV29-1 with TRBJ2-5; 13 positions agree with TRBD2. CDR1 is SQVTM, CDR2 ANQGSEA, per germline. V lost 7 bases, J lost 3 bases, and 2 bases stayed unmatched. This CDR3 region has 13 residues. CDR3 in DNA: TGCAGCGCCGGGACTAGCGGGGAAGAGACCCAGTACTTC. Translated: CSAGTSGEETQYF.

The J gene is TRBJ2-7, the V gene TRBV6-2 or TRBV6-3; D ambiguous. Germline CDR1 reads MNHEY; CDR2 reads SVGEGT. Trimming removed 8 bases from V and 5 bases from J, with 13 bases in between. This CDR3 region has 12 residues. The CDR3 protein is CASSQTVDEQYF. Here the CDR3 DNA reads TGTGCCAGCTCCCAAACGGTGGACGAGCAGTACTTC.

The V and J genes are TRBV7-2 and TRBJ2-1; TRBD2 is a possible D gene (5 bases). Trimming shortened V by 2 bases and J by 1 base, and 9 bases separated the two germline ends. Per the germline V gene, CDR1 is SGHTA and CDR2 is FQGNSA. The CDR3 extends over 15 amino acids. The DNA of the CDR3 is TGTGCCAGCAGCTTATCGGTAGCGTCCTACAATGAGCAGTTCTTC. Protein product: CASSLSVASYNEQFF.

This chain uses TRBV7-2 with TRBJ1-1, with D unclear. The germline gives CDR1 SGHTA, CDR2 FQGNSA. The CDR3 runs 15 residues. Trimming removed 1 base from V and 2 bases from J, with 11 bases in between. The CDR3 region has the DNA TGTGCCAGCAGCTTAGGGCCGAGGGCTAACACTGAAGCTTTCTTT. Translated, it gives CASSLGPRANTEAFF.

The rearrangement uses TRBV5-1 and TRBJ2-1; maybe TRBD2 (5 bases). The CDR3 runs 17 residues. Trimming stripped 0 bases from V and 0 bases from J, with 13 bases between. Germline loops: CDR1 SGHRS, CDR2 YFSETQ. In DNA, the CDR3 is TGCGCCAGCAGCTTGGTGTGGACTCGGGACTCCTACAATGAGCAGTTCTTC. Translating gives CASSLVWTRDSYNEQFF.

This clonotype showed up just a few times. The chain has TRBV12-3 or TRBV12-4 and TRBJ1-2; D perhaps matches TRBD1 (5 bases). This CDR3 has 13 residues. Deletions cut 6 bases from V and 7 bases from J, with 15 bases between. The CDR3 DNA follows: TGTGCCAGCAGCGGAGCAGGGAGCTCTGGCTACACCTTC. This encodes CASSGAGSSGYTF.

The CDR3 DNA reads TGTGCCAGCAGCCCCCTGGGACAGTCCTACGAGCAGTACTTC. Translated, it gives CASSPLGQSYEQYF. This rearrangement joins TRBV7-2 to TRBJ2-7; 7 nucleotides agree with TRBD1. V lost 5 bases, J lost 1 base, and 5 bases stayed unmatched. The CDR3 runs to 14 residues. Looked up from germline, CDR1 is SGHTA and CDR2 is FQGNSA.

The rearrangement uses TRBV24-1 and TRBJ2-2, with D perhaps TRBD1 (5 bases). The germline CDR1 and CDR2 sequences are KGHDR and SFDVKD. This CDR3 is built from 15 residues. V dropped 3 bases and J dropped 0 bases, with 7 bases sitting between them. Written as DNA, the CDR3 is TGTGCCACCAGTGATACAGGCGCGAACACCGGGGAGCTGTTTTTT. This encodes CATSDTGANTGELFF.

This clonotype was seen a handful of times. V gene TRBV20-1 combines with J gene TRBJ1-1; D might be TRBD1 (5 bases). This CDR3 has 12 residues. Germline CDR1 is DFQATT and CDR2 is SNEGSKA (reference sequence). Trimming removed 2 bases at V and 3 bases at J, with 7 bases between. The CDR3 DNA reads TGCAGTGCTAGACAGGGCTACACTGAAGCTTTCTTT. This translates into CSARQGYTEAFF.

The chain couples TRBV11-1 to TRBJ1-1; D might be TRBD1 (5 bases). The germline V gene encodes CDR1 SGHAT and CDR2 FQDESV (reference sequence). The CDR3 loop spans 15 amino acids. Trimming took 6 bases from V and 1 from J, leaving 15 bases between them. The CDR3: CASRPFATGNTEAFF. CDR3 nucleotide sequence: TGTGCCAGCAGGCCATTCGCTACAGGGAACACTGAAGCTTTCTTT.

The gene calls are TRBV20-1 and TRBJ2-7, with 9 bases identical to TRBD2. J gave up 3 bases and V 0 bases, and 3 bases lay outside the gene matches. Germline V gene data show CDR1 as DFQATT and CDR2 as SNEGSKA (reference sequence). The CDR3 extends over 14 amino acids. The CDR3 loop is CSARDGAGGYEQYF. In DNA form, the CDR3 reads TGCAGTGCTAGAGATGGAGCGGGGGGCTACGAGCAGTACTTC.

This rearrangement joins TRBV7-6 to TRBJ2-1; TRBD2 matches 8 bases. Germline V gene lookup returns CDR1 SGHVS and CDR2 FNYEAQ. With 4 bases clipped from V and 5 bases from J, the junction kept 13 bases outside the gene matches. The CDR3 runs 17 residues. The CDR3 bases are TGTGCCAGCAGCTCCCACCTTCGCGGGGGGACTAACAATGAGCAGTTCTTC. Translating it yields CASSSHLRGGTNNEQFF.